A single sample gave rise to the 29 T cell receptor beta chains below, sequenced in a study of post-analysis software for immune sequencing data. cDNA libraries of TCR beta carried unique molecular identifiers. Each CDR3 protein gets one entry after TCRdb re-called the PCR reads with MiXCR. This repertoire shows roughly 870,000 distinct CDR3 sequences, approximately 53% found once; its top ten account for roughly 4.4%. Their antigens are not known. Regarding the study as a whole: TRBV segments more frequent in patients than in controls numbered roughly 5 and included TRBV5-6, TRBV5-1 and TRBV20-1.

Source material: blood. All receptors come from a girl aged 5-17 years with multiple sclerosis.

This chain joins TRBV20-1 and TRBJ2-3, with D perhaps matching TRBD2 (5 bases). V shed 6 bases and J shed 2 bases, with 15 bases lying between them. CDR1 DFQATT and CDR2 SNEGSKA come from the germline V gene (reference sequence). The CDR3 covers 14 residues. The CDR3 coding sequence is TGCAGTGCCCGCCGGGGAGCGACCACAGATACGCAGTATTTT. Protein product: CSARRGATTDTQYF.

This clonotype was seen a handful of times. The chain carries TRBV15 and TRBJ2-3; 7 bases line up with TRBD2. With V trimmed by 1 base and J by 1 base, 5 bases remained unmatched. Germline V gives CDR1 LNHNV, CDR2 YYDKDF (reference sequence). The CDR3 length is 16 residues. Here the CDR3 DNA reads TGTGCCACCAGCAGAGTCCGGGGGGAAGGCACAGATACGCAGTATTTT. This encodes CATSRVRGEGTDTQYF.

This clonotype was seen a few times. J is TRBJ2-6 and V is TRBV20-1; 7 nucleotides agree with TRBD1. This CDR3 is 16 amino acids long. Germline V gene lookup returns CDR1 DFQATT and CDR2 SNEGSKA (reference sequence). The J segment lost 0 bases and the V segment lost 3 bases, leaving 5 bases of the junction unmatched. This CDR3 is CSASDRDGSGANVLTF. The DNA for the CDR3 is TGCAGTGCTAGTGACAGGGACGGCTCTGGGGCCAACGTCCTGACTTTC.

This clonotype appeared a few times. The chain uses TRBV6-1 and TRBJ2-3, with 8 bases lining up with TRBD2. CDR1 and CDR2 from the germline V gene are MNHNS and SASEGT. V lost 6 bases to trimming and J lost 11 bases; unmatched junction nucleotides: 16. The CDR3 contains 15 residues. The CDR3 region is CASSPSGGASNEQYF. The CDR3 DNA reads TGTGCCAGCAGCCCGAGCGGGGGTGCCTCCAATGAGCAGTATTTT.

The chain recombines TRBV6-4 with TRBJ2-1; 10 nucleotides match TRBD2. CDR1 and CDR2 (germline): MRHNA, SNTAGT. This CDR3 region has 16 residues. V lost 6 bases and J lost 0; bases outside the gene matches: 5. The CDR3 protein is CASSQAGGPSYNEQFF. CDR3 DNA: TGTGCCAGCAGCCAAGCGGGAGGGCCCTCCTACAATGAGCAGTTCTTC.

The rearrangement links TRBV20-1 to TRBJ2-7; 7 bases line up with TRBD1. The V gene's germline CDR1 is DFQATT and CDR2 SNEGSKA (reference sequence). The CDR3 sequence is 14 residues long. V lost 3 bases, J lost 2 bases, and 7 bases stayed unmatched. The CDR3 bases are TGCAGTGCTAGCTTAAGAGGGACAGCCTACGAGCAGTACTTC. Its translation is CSASLRGTAYEQYF.

This clonotype was observed once. V is TRBV5-1 and J is TRBJ1-5, with D uncertain. The ends were cut back, 4 bases at V and 4 bases at J, with 12 bases in the middle. CDR1 is SGHRS, CDR2 YFSETQ, per germline. The CDR3 is 14 amino acids. The CDR3 DNA follows: TGCGCCAGCAGCGCCCAGGCGGGGAATCAGCCCCAGCATTTT. This translates into CASSAQAGNQPQHF. The variable domain in full, completed from reference TRBV5-1 and TRBJ1-5, reads KAGVTQTPRYLIKTRGQQVTLSCSPISGHRSVSWYQQTPGQGLQFLFEYFSETQRNKGNFPGRFSGRQFSNSRSEMNVSTLELGDSALYLCASSAQAGNQPQHFGDGTRLSIL.

The chain links TRBV20-1 to TRBJ2-7; D possibly uses TRBD1 or TRBD2 (5 bases each). Deletions cut 6 bases from V and 2 bases from J, with 11 bases between. The CDR3 loop spans 12 amino acids. Looked up from germline, CDR1 is DFQATT and CDR2 is SNEGSKA (reference sequence). CDR3: CSAKGEPYEQYF. The CDR3 DNA is TGCAGTGCCAAAGGGGAGCCCTACGAGCAGTACTTC.

This clonotype has just a few counts. The chain recombines TRBV7-9 with TRBJ2-5, with 7 bases that match TRBD1. The V and J ends lost 4 bases and 0 bases, in that order; junction bases with no gene match: 2. The CDR3 spans 14 residues. Germline CDR1 SEHNR, CDR2 FQNEAQ (reference sequence). The DNA of the CDR3 is TGTGCCAGCAGCTACGGGACAGACCAAGAGACCCAGTACTTC. Translating gives CASSYGTDQETQYF.

This clonotype was detected a few times. This chain joins TRBV6-5 and TRBJ1-2; D is perhaps TRBD1 (5 bases). Trimming removed 5 bases from V and 0 bases from J, with 16 bases in between. The germline V gene has CDR1 MNHEY and CDR2 SVGAGI. The CDR3 has 16 residues. The chain's CDR3 is CASSTARGKANYGYTF. The CDR3 DNA reads as TGTGCCAGCAGTACTGCCCGGGGGAAGGCTAACTATGGCTACACCTTC.

CDR3 in amino acids: CASTPGGGPAAQYF. CDR3 DNA: TGTGCCAGCACCCCAGGGGGGGGCCCGGCGGCCCAGTACTTC. V gene TRBV12-3 or TRBV12-4 combines with J gene TRBJ2-5, with D perhaps matching TRBD1 or TRBD2 (7 bases each). Trimming left V 7 bases short and J 9 bases short, with 21 bases between. This CDR3 has 14 amino acids.

A few counts support this clonotype. This chain links TRBV20-1 with TRBJ2-1, with TRBD2 identical over 14 bases. V shed 6 bases and J 7 bases; nucleotides not matched to a gene: 20. The CDR3 is made up of 19 amino acids. Germline V lookup: CDR1 DFQATT, CDR2 SNEGSKA (reference sequence). The CDR3: CSALRGTSGGFGVGNEQFF. CDR3 DNA: TGCAGTGCCCTGAGGGGGACTAGCGGGGGATTTGGGGTAGGGAATGAGCAGTTCTTC.

This chain connects TRBV24-1 to TRBJ2-3; 8 bases fit TRBD1. Germline V gene data show CDR1 as KGHDR and CDR2 as SFDVKD. There are 16 residues in the CDR3. V was clipped by 3 bases and J by 2 bases; unmatched bases: 6. The CDR3: CATSDVGQGDTDTQYF. The CDR3 coding sequence is TGTGCCACCAGTGATGTCGGACAGGGAGACACAGATACGCAGTATTTT.

This sequence joins TRBV7-2 and TRBJ1-6, with D possibly matching TRBD1 (6 bases). This CDR3 spans 18 amino acids. Germline V CDR1 and CDR2: SGHTA, FQGNSA. V lost 1 base and J 7 bases, leaving 20 bases between the germline ends. CDR3 amino acids: CASSLGVYLGHENSPLHF. The CDR3 nucleotides are TGTGCCAGCAGCTTAGGTGTATACCTGGGACATGAGAATTCACCCCTCCACTTT.

The chain employs TRBV27 and TRBJ2-1, with D uncertain. Germline CDR1 reads MNHEY; CDR2 reads SMNVEV (reference sequence). V gave up 4 bases and J gave up 0 bases, with 4 bases separating them. This CDR3 region has 13 residues. CDR3 in amino acids: CASSWFSYNEQFF. CDR3 DNA: TGTGCCAGCAGTTGGTTCTCCTACAATGAGCAGTTCTTC.

This clonotype was seen a handful of times. The gene calls are TRBV15 and TRBJ2-3, with D hard to call. CDR3 length equals 15 residues. The germline V gene encodes CDR1 LNHNV and CDR2 YYDKDF (reference sequence). V was pared by 5 bases and J by 6 bases, with 18 bases between. The CDR3 region is CATSLAADQRDTQYF. The CDR3 DNA reads as TGTGCCACCAGCCTCGCGGCGGATCAACGGGATACGCAGTATTTT.

The chain employs TRBV4-1 and TRBJ1-2, with D unresolved. The CDR3 is 17 amino acids. Germline-derived CDR1 and CDR2 are MGHRA and YSYEKL. The germline V and J ends were trimmed by 1 base and 7 bases, with 22 bases remaining between them. The CDR3 region is CASSQGIGQVASPGYTF. The DNA for the CDR3 is TGCGCCAGCAGCCAAGGGATAGGGCAGGTGGCCAGCCCTGGCTACACCTTC.

The V gene is TRBV10-3, the J gene TRBJ2-7, with 7 bases identical to TRBD1. V shed 4 bases, J shed 0 bases, and the junction held 12 bases outside the gene matches. This CDR3 contains 17 residues. Germline V gene data show CDR1 as ENHRY and CDR2 as SYGVKD. CDR3 in DNA: TGTGCCATCAGTGTGGGGACAGACTTCATCAGCTCCTACGAGCAGTACTTC. The encoded protein is CAISVGTDFISSYEQYF.

The chain employs TRBV12-3 or TRBV12-4 and TRBJ2-1; the D gene is possibly TRBD2 (7 bases). V dropped 3 bases and J dropped 6 bases, with 12 bases sitting between them. This CDR3 comprises 14 residues. The CDR3 is CASSFTGGGNEQFF. In nucleotides, the CDR3 is TGTGCCAGCAGTTTTACGGGGGGCGGCAATGAGCAGTTCTTC.

This clonotype was seen a few times. The gene calls are TRBV12-5 and TRBJ2-3; D gene uncertain. The V gene's germline CDR1 is LGHNT and CDR2 FRNRAP. The CDR3 is 14 residues long. V lost 0 bases to trimming and J lost 4 bases, with 8 bases between them. Written as DNA, the CDR3 is TGTGCTAGTGGTTTGGTGATTAAGCCAGATACGCAGTATTTT. Amino acids: CASGLVIKPDTQYF.

This chain uses TRBV14 with TRBJ2-3; weak D call: TRBD1 (5 bases). Germline CDR1 is SGHDN and CDR2 is FVKESK. Trimming left V 2 bases short and J 0 bases short, with 9 bases between. The CDR3 is made up of 15 amino acids. The chain's CDR3 is CASSQRQISTDTQYF. The CDR3 DNA reads TGTGCCAGCAGCCAACGACAGATAAGCACAGATACGCAGTATTTT.

This chain joins TRBV11-2 and TRBJ2-1; 13 nucleotides match TRBD2. CDR1 SGHAT and CDR2 FQNNGV come from the germline V gene. The CDR3 contains 17 residues. The junction had 9 bases not matched to a gene; V was cut back by 2 bases and J by 8 bases. The CDR3 here is CASSLIPTSGRGHEQFF. The CDR3 DNA reads TGTGCCAGCAGCTTAATCCCAACTAGCGGGAGGGGTCATGAGCAGTTCTTC.

This clonotype has only a few counts. The CDR3 DNA follows: TGCAGCGCCCTTCGGGGGAGAGCCTACGAGCAGTACTTC. As protein: CSALRGRAYEQYF. The chain joins TRBV29-1 to TRBJ2-7; possible D gene TRBD2, 6 bases. Germline V gene sequence: CDR1 SQVTM, CDR2 ANQGSEA. Between the trimmed V and J ends, which lost 7 bases and 2 bases, there was a span of 15 bases. The CDR3 loop spans 13 amino acids.

This clonotype was detected a few times. This rearrangement joins TRBV20-1 to TRBJ2-5, with D tentatively TRBD1 (6 bases). The J call may be incorrect, as the DNA end agrees better with TRBJ2-7. The germline gives CDR1 DFQATT, CDR2 SNEGSKA (reference sequence). The CDR3 extends over 13 amino acids. CDR3 in amino acids: CSASRTGLSEQYF. CDR3 DNA sequence: TGCAGTGCTTCCAGAACAGGGTTGAGCGAGCAGTACTTC.

The chain uses TRBV7-4 and TRBJ2-5; 14 nucleotides agree with TRBD2. CDR1 is SGHVT, CDR2 SQSDAQ, per germline. J was trimmed by 1 base and V by 5 bases; bases with no gene match: 18. The CDR3 extends over 21 amino acids. CDR3 region: CASSAVFGRSGTSGGQETQYF. In nucleotides, the CDR3 is TGTGCCAGCAGCGCGGTCTTTGGGAGATCCGGGACTAGCGGGGGCCAAGAGACCCAGTACTTC.

CDR3 sequence: CASSLEPGSDYGYTF. CDR3 nucleotide sequence: TGCGCCAGCAGCTTGGAGCCGGGATCGGACTATGGCTACACCTTC. This chain links TRBV5-1 with TRBJ1-2; D gene unclear. Per the germline V gene, CDR1 is SGHRS and CDR2 is YFSETQ. Trimming took 0 bases from V and 3 from J, leaving 12 bases between them. The CDR3 totals 15 residues.

This clonotype was picked up a small number of times. This chain's CDR3 is CASSLGPGGTGANVLTF. The CDR3 nucleotides read TGTGCCAGCAGTTTAGGGCCAGGGGGTACCGGGGCCAACGTCCTGACTTTC. V is TRBV12-3 or TRBV12-4 and J is TRBJ2-6, with 7 bases identical to TRBD1. The CDR3 is made up of 17 amino acids. The V segment lost 1 base and the J segment 4 bases; nucleotides outside the gene matches: 7.

CDR3 sequence reads: CSASAGGSSSSYEQYF. Written as DNA, the CDR3 is TGCAGTGCTAGTGCCGGGGGATCATCAAGCTCCTACGAGCAGTACTTC. J is TRBJ2-7 and V is TRBV20-1; D is possibly TRBD2 (6 bases). Per germline, CDR1 DFQATT and CDR2 SNEGSKA (reference sequence). Trimming stripped 3 bases from V and 0 bases from J, with 18 bases between. The CDR3 has 16 residues.

The V gene is TRBV6-5, the J gene TRBJ2-3; D is uncertain. V was clipped by 2 bases and J by 6 bases, with 9 bases between them. The CDR3 runs to 13 residues. The V gene's germline CDR1 is MNHEY and CDR2 SVGAGI. CDR3 DNA sequence: TGTGCCAGCAGTTACGGCTTAGGGGATACGCAGTATTTT. Protein: CASSYGLGDTQYF.